This entry concerns a single T cell receptor (beta chain). The junction had 5 bases not matched to a gene; V was cut back by 6 bases and J by 9 bases. The CDR3 covers 14 residues. The germline V gene encodes CDR1 MNHEY and CDR2 SVGAGI. The protocol was immunoSEQ multiplex PCR, while the TCRdb copy is restricted to in-frame clones and leaves out a portion. The sample yields tens of thousands of clones, approximately 89% seen once. The sample comes from a study of blood T cell repertoires in COVID-19. Study information: Acute-phase and convalescent COVID-19 samples originated in the United States, Italy and Spain.

The sequence was obtained from a man aged 50 to 60 with acute or convalescent COVID-19. The V and J genes are TRBV6-5 and TRBJ2-3; TRBD2 matches at 14 bases. The source material was peripheral blood. DNA for the CDR3: TGTGCCAGCAGCTTGGGACTAGCGGGAGACACGCAGTATTTT. Its translation is CASSLGLAGDTQYF.